The source of this TCR beta chain is a study of blood T cell repertoires in COVID-19. The method was immunoSEQ multiplex PCR; TCRdb's version includes in-frame clones alone and lacks a portion of them. The sample lists hundreds of thousands of clones; 85% were seen once. Germline CDR1 reads SNHLY; CDR2 reads FYNNEI. V trimming: 5 bases; J trimming: 0 bases; junction bases outside the gene matches: 8. The CDR3 totals 17 residues. The J gene is TRBJ1-3, the V gene TRBV2, with 9 positions matching TRBD1. The sequence came from a woman under 30 with acute or convalescent COVID-19. The specimen sequenced was peripheral blood. CDR3 sequence reads: CASSRKGQGFSGNTIYF. Written as DNA, the CDR3 is TGTGCCAGCAGTCGGAAGGGACAGGGCTTCTCTGGAAACACCATATATTTT.